Listed below are T cell receptor beta chains from one sample, sequenced in a study of cytomegalovirus exposure and HLA in healthy donors. The assay was immunoSEQ multiplex PCR, and TCRdb's table has in-frame clones only and misses some. The sample lists 150,000 to 200,000 clones, about 80% occurring once. Material for sequencing was PBMCs. The receptors were gathered from a woman in her thirties or forties in good health and CMV-seronegative. The CDR3 runs from the conserved cysteine through the conserved F or W. Each record gives: D gene, clone size, V gene, J gene, CDR3 DNA, CDR3 protein. D genes are given only for firm matches. A clone size is listed for some rows: how often the clone was seen (once, few, many), or a class if it is expanded.

D: .
size: .
V: TRBV7-8
J: TRBJ1-5
DNA: TGTGCCAGCAGCTCCGGACCGATGCTCGGGGATCAGCCCCAGCATTTT
CDR3: CASSSGPMLGDQPQHF

D: TRBD1
size: .
V: TRBV29-1
J: TRBJ1-1
DNA: TGCAGCGCCGGTGAGGGGGCGGTGGACACTGAAGCTTTCTTT
CDR3: CSAGEGAVDTEAFF

D: .
size: few
V: TRBV4-2
J: TRBJ2-5
DNA: TGTGCCAGCAGCCAAGGTCCGGGAGTGGCCCAGTACTTC
CDR3: CASSQGPGVAQYF

D: TRBD2
size: .
V: TRBV4-3
J: TRBJ2-3
DNA: TGCGCCAGCAGCCCAAGCGGGGCTCCAGATACGCAGTATTTT
CDR3: CASSPSGAPDTQYF

D: TRBD2
size: .
V: TRBV10-3
J: TRBJ2-1
DNA: TGTGCCATCAAAGGGAGCGGGAGTTACAATGAGCAGTTCTTC
CDR3: CAIKGSGSYNEQFF

D: .
size: few
V: TRBV11-2
J: TRBJ2-5
DNA: TGTGCCAGCAGCTCCACAGGGCTCCAAGAGACCCAGTACTTC
CDR3: CASSSTGLQETQYF

D: .
size: few
V: TRBV6-6
J: TRBJ1-4
DNA: TGTGCCAGCAGTTACGGGCAGACTAATGAAAAACTGTTTTTT
CDR3: CASSYGQTNEKLFF

D: .
size: .
V: TRBV5-6
J: TRBJ1-1
DNA: TGTGCCAGCAGCTTGGTGTCAGGGTGGGACACTGAAGCTTTCTTT
CDR3: CASSLVSGWDTEAFF

D: TRBD1
size: .
V: TRBV9
J: TRBJ2-7
DNA: TGTGCCAGCAGCGTAGCTACCGCCGGGACAGGGACCAACGAGCAGTACTTC
CDR3: CASSVATAGTGTNEQYF

D: .
size: .
V: TRBV5-1
J: TRBJ1-3
DNA: TGCGCCAGCAGCCCCTTAGGGGTCGACTCTGGAAACACCATATATTTT
CDR3: CASSPLGVDSGNTIYF

D: .
size: .
V: TRBV27
J: TRBJ1-5
DNA: TGTGCCAGCAGTCCCGAGGGCGGATCCAATCAGCCCCAGCATTTT
CDR3: CASSPEGGSNQPQHF

D: .
size: .
V: TRBV6-1
J: TRBJ2-2
DNA: TGTGCCAGCAGTCCCCTTGGGGGGGCGGGCGGGGAGCTGTTTTTT
CDR3: CASSPLGGAGGELFF

D: .
size: .
V: TRBV5-1
J: TRBJ1-5
DNA: TGCGCCAGCAGCTTGAGTGGGGCTTCCAATCAGCCCCAGCATTTT
CDR3: CASSLSGASNQPQHF

D: .
size: .
V: TRBV7-9
J: TRBJ2-1
DNA: TGTGCCAGCAGGTCTACAGGAATCAATGAGCAGTTCTTC
CDR3: CASRSTGINEQFF

D: .
size: .
V: TRBV5-1
J: TRBJ1-6
DNA: TGCGCCAGCAGCCAACAGGAGAGGCATTCACCCCTCCACTTT
CDR3: CASSQQERHSPLHF